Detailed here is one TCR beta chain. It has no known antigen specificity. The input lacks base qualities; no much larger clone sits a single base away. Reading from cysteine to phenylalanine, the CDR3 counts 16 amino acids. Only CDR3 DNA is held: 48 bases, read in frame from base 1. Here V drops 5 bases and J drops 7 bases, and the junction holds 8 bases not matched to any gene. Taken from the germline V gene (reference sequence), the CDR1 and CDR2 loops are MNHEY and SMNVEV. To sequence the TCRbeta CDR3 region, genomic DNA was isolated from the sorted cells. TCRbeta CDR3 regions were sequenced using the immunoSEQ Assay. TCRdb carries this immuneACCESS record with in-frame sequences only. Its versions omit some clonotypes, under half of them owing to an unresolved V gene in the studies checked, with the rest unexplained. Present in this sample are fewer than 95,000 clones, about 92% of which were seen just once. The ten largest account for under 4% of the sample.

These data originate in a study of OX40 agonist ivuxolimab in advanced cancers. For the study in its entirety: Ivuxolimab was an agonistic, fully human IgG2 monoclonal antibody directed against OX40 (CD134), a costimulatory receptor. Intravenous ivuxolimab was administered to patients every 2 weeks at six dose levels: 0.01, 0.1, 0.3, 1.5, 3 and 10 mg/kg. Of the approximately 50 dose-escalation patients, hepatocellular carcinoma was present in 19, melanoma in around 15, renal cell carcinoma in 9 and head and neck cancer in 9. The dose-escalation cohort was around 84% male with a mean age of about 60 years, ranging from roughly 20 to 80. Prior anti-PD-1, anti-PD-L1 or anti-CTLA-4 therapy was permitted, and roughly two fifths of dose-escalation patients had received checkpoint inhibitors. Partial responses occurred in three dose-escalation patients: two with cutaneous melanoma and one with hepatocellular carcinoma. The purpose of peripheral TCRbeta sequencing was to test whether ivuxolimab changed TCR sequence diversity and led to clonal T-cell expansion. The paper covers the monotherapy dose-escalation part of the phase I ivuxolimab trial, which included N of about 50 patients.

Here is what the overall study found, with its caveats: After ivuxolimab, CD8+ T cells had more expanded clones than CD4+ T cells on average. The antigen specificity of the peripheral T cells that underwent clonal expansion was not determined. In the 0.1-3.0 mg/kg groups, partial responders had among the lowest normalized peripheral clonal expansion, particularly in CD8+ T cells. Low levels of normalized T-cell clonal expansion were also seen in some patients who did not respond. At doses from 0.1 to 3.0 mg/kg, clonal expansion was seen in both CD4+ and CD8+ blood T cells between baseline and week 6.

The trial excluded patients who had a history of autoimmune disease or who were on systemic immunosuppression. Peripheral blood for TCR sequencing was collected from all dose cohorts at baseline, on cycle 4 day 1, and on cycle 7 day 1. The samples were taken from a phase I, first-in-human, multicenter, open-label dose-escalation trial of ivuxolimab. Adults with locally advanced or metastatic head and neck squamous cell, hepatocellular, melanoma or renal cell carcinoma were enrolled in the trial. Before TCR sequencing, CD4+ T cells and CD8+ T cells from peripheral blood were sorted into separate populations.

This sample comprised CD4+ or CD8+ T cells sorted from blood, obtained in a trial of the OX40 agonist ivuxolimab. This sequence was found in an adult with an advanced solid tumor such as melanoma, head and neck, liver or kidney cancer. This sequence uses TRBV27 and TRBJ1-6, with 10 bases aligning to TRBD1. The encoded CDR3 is CASSRGRGQGNSPLHF. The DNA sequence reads TGTGCCAGCAGTAGGGGTAGGGGACAGGGGAATTCACCCCTCCACTTT.